In its sample, the clone carrying this TCR beta chain was seen a few times. The record originates from a study of T cells in localized non-small cell lung cancer. Germline CDR1 SGDLS, CDR2 YYNGEE. After removal of 4 bases from V and 2 bases from J, the junction contained 6 bases not matched to a gene. This CDR3 region has 15 residues. Here immunoSEQ multiplex PCR was the method, and the copy in TCRdb shows in-frame clones only, minus some. The profile shows approximately 1,300 clones, approximately 35% of them singletons. This clonotype was obtained from a woman aged 18 to 55 with stage I lung adenocarcinoma. Sequenced material: lung tumor tissue, taken before any cancer treatment. The chain couples TRBV9 to TRBJ2-3, with 8 bases fitting TRBD2. CDR3 nucleotide sequence: TGTGCCAGCAGCCCGAGCGGGGGCTTCACAGATACGCAGTATTTT. Its protein is CASSPSGGFTDTQYF.